A selection of T cell receptor beta chains follows, all from one sample in a study of identical twins. TCRdb ran MiXCR on the 5' RACE reads and lists one entry per CDR3 protein. The sample yields 210,000 or so distinct CDR3 sequences, approximately 16% seen once. The same sample was also used in a study of T cells expressing NK-cell markers.

Sequencing was performed on CD8+ T cells sorted from blood. Every receptor here comes from a woman younger than 30 in good health. Each CDR3 is given with its conserved first and last residue. Each record gives: J gene, D gene, clone size, V gene, CDR3 protein, CDR3 DNA. The D gene is left open where the match is weak. Some rows have no size entry. The others give once, few or many, or a class for an expanded clone.

TRBJ1-1	-	few	TRBV20-1	CSARDLGRESEAFF	TGCAGTGCTAGAGATCTGGGCAGGGAGTCTGAAGCTTTCTTT
TRBJ2-7	-	few	TRBV5-5	CASSSSGTPNSYEQYF	TGTGCCAGCAGCTCCTCCGGGACACCTAATTCCTACGAGCAGTACTTC
TRBJ2-3	-	-	TRBV27	CASSFSLGVDTQYF	TGTGCCAGCAGTTTCAGTTTGGGAGTAGATACGCAGTATTTT
TRBJ1-2	-	few	TRBV29-1	CSVETGLGHGYTF	TGCAGCGTTGAAACAGGGCTGGGCCATGGCTACACCTTC
TRBJ2-3	TRBD2	-	TRBV27	CASSPRLAVHRTDTQYF	TGTGCCAGCAGTCCCCGACTAGCGGTGCACCGCACAGATACGCAGTATTTT
TRBJ2-3	-	few	TRBV12-3/TRBV12-4	CASTAVPADTQYF	TGTGCCAGCACCGCAGTCCCCGCAGATACGCAGTATTTT
TRBJ2-2	TRBD1	few	TRBV6-5	CASLQGTGELFF	TGTGCCAGCCTACAGGGGACCGGGGAGCTGTTTTTT
TRBJ1-2	-	-	TRBV9	CASSAPGSNNYGYTF	TGTGCCAGCAGCGCCCCAGGTTCCAACAACTATGGCTACACCTTC
TRBJ2-5	-	few	TRBV4-1	CASSHEQETQYF	TGCGCCAGCAGCCATGAGCAAGAGACCCAGTACTTC
TRBJ2-1	TRBD2	few	TRBV5-5	CASSLLTSAYNEQFF	TGTGCCAGCAGCTTGTTGACTAGCGCCTACAATGAGCAGTTCTTC
TRBJ2-1	TRBD1	few	TRBV20-1	CSADMSLRQGSNEQFF	TGCAGTGCTGACATGTCGTTGAGACAGGGTTCCAATGAGCAGTTCTTC
TRBJ2-5	TRBD2	few	TRBV4-2	CASSQEGSLAEKETQYF	TGTGCCAGCAGCCAAGAGGGGTCACTAGCGGAGAAAGAGACCCAGTACTTC
TRBJ2-3	TRBD2	-	TRBV11-1	CASSFDLAGGSITDTQYF	TGTGCCAGCAGCTTTGATCTAGCGGGAGGCTCGATCACAGATACGCAGTATTTT
TRBJ2-1	TRBD1	-	TRBV20-1	CSARDPGQVNEQFF	TGCAGTGCTAGGGACCCGGGACAGGTGAATGAGCAGTTCTTC
TRBJ2-3	-	-	TRBV7-6	CASSFARGTDTQYF	TGTGCCAGCAGCTTCGCACGGGGCACAGATACGCAGTATTTT
TRBJ1-1	-	-	TRBV12-3/TRBV12-4	CASSAGWGDAFF	TGTGCCAGCAGTGCCGGGTGGGGGGACGCTTTCTTT
TRBJ2-1	TRBD1	few	TRBV3-1	CASSPGTGVRNEQFF	TGTGCCAGCAGCCCTGGGACAGGGGTAAGGAATGAGCAGTTCTTC
TRBJ2-7	-	few	TRBV4-1	CASSPETSDEQYF	TGCGCCAGCAGCCCCGAGACTAGTGACGAGCAGTACTTC
TRBJ2-2	-	-	TRBV12-3/TRBV12-4	CASSLPGRNTGELFF	TGTGCCAGCAGTTTGCCGGGGAGGAACACCGGGGAGCTGTTTTTT
TRBJ2-7	-	few	TRBV11-2	CASSLGVGGEQYF	TGTGCCAGCAGCTTAGGGGTCGGGGGTGAGCAGTACTTC
TRBJ2-7	TRBD1	many	TRBV7-8	CASSLRDRVQEQYF	TGTGCCAGCAGCCTCCGGGACAGGGTGCAGGAGCAGTACTTC
TRBJ2-7	TRBD2	many	TRBV12-3/TRBV12-4	CASSATSGPPYEQYF	TGTGCCAGCAGCGCGACTAGCGGGCCACCCTACGAGCAGTACTTC
TRBJ1-1	-	-	TRBV3-1	CASSQVAGGQPEAFF	TGTGCCAGCAGCCAAGTTGCGGGGGGGCAACCTGAAGCTTTCTTT
TRBJ2-1	-	few	TRBV12-3/TRBV12-4	CASSFSSEQFF	TGTGCCAGCAGTTTTTCATCTGAGCAGTTCTTC
TRBJ2-7	-	few	TRBV14	CASSRLGVPDEQYF	TGTGCCAGCAGCCGACTAGGAGTACCCGACGAGCAGTACTTC
TRBJ2-1	-	-	TRBV3-1	CASSQEPWAQFF	TGTGCCAGCAGCCAAGAGCCCTGGGCGCAGTTCTTC
TRBJ2-7	TRBD1	-	TRBV28	CASSSPSDRSWSSYEQYF	TGTGCCAGCAGTTCCCCCTCGGACAGGTCGTGGAGCTCCTACGAGCAGTACTTC
TRBJ2-5	-	-	TRBV7-8	CASSLFPEGGETQYF	TGTGCCAGCAGCTTGTTCCCGGAGGGCGGAGAGACCCAGTACTTC
TRBJ2-2	TRBD2	few	TRBV19	CASSLVSGGRTGELFF	TGTGCCAGTAGTCTTGTTAGCGGGGGGCGCACCGGGGAGCTGTTTTTT
TRBJ1-5	-	-	TRBV27	CASSFGARSQPQHF	TGTGCCAGCAGTTTTGGGGCGCGGAGTCAGCCCCAGCATTTT
TRBJ2-2	-	-	TRBV7-8	CASSLVGPAGTGELFF	TGTGCCAGCAGCTTAGTAGGGCCGGCGGGCACCGGGGAGCTGTTTTTT
TRBJ2-2	TRBD2	few	TRBV9	CASSGSGSWTGELFF	TGTGCCAGCAGCGGTAGCGGGAGTTGGACCGGGGAGCTGTTTTTT
TRBJ2-5	-	many	TRBV6-5	CASQGFETQYF	TGTGCCAGCCAGGGATTCGAGACCCAGTACTTC
TRBJ1-5	-	few	TRBV5-5	CASSLAVGGDSNQPQHF	TGTGCCAGCAGCTTGGCCGTGGGGGGAGATAGCAATCAGCCCCAGCATTTT
TRBJ2-3	TRBD2	many	TRBV6-2/TRBV6-3	CASSYTSGSTDTQYF	TGTGCCAGCAGTTACACTAGCGGGAGCACAGATACGCAGTATTTT
TRBJ2-3	TRBD2	-	TRBV24-1	CATSDSGGGSTDTQYF	TGTGCCACCAGTGATTCCGGGGGAGGGAGCACAGATACGCAGTATTTT
TRBJ2-7	TRBD2	few	TRBV5-6	CASSLGAGRFSYEQYF	TGTGCCAGCAGCTTGGGAGCGGGACGTTTTTCCTACGAGCAGTACTTC
TRBJ2-1	TRBD2	few	TRBV3-1	CASSQDRVSGRVGSYNEQFF	TGTGCCAGCAGCCAAGATCGGGTTAGCGGGAGAGTAGGTTCCTACAATGAGCAGTTCTTC
TRBJ1-5	-	-	TRBV12-3/TRBV12-4	CASSFGLFGAQHF	TGTGCCAGCAGTTTTGGCCTGTTCGGAGCCCAGCATTTT
TRBJ1-5	TRBD1	-	TRBV28	CASSQPRGGSSYSNQPQHF	TGTGCCAGCAGTCAACCCAGGGGGGGCTCTAGCTATAGCAATCAGCCCCAGCATTTT
TRBJ2-3	TRBD2	many	TRBV6-4	CASSPSGGEDTQYF	TGTGCCAGCAGCCCTAGCGGGGGGGAAGATACGCAGTATTTT
TRBJ1-1	-	-	TRBV20-1	CSARQGGTEAFF	TGCAGTGCTAGACAGGGCGGGACTGAAGCTTTCTTT
TRBJ1-5	-	-	TRBV2	CASRARANQPQHF	TGTGCCAGCCGGGCCAGGGCCAATCAGCCCCAGCATTTT
TRBJ2-2	-	few	TRBV6-4	CASSDSSVTGELFF	TGTGCCAGCAGTGACTCAAGCGTGACCGGGGAGCTGTTTTTT
TRBJ2-4	-	many	TRBV12-3/TRBV12-4	CASSLDGGLEAKNIQYF	TGTGCCAGCAGTTTAGATGGGGGGCTTGAGGCCAAAAACATTCAGTACTTC
TRBJ1-1	TRBD1	few	TRBV20-1	CSARTGGTEAFF	TGCAGTGCCCGGACAGGGGGCACTGAAGCTTTCTTT
TRBJ2-7	TRBD1	few	TRBV27	CASSLGWTGIYEQYF	TGTGCCAGCAGCCTCGGGTGGACAGGGATCTACGAGCAGTACTTC
TRBJ2-4	-	many	TRBV18	CASSPAALAAKNIQYF	TGTGCCAGCTCACCAGCAGCCCTAGCTGCCAAAAACATTCAGTACTTC
TRBJ2-2	TRBD1	few	TRBV12-3/TRBV12-4	CASSQVRDRGLTGELFF	TGTGCCAGCAGCCAAGTGAGGGACAGGGGGTTAACCGGGGAGCTGTTTTTT
TRBJ2-7	-	-	TRBV27	CASSLLEGREQYF	TGTGCCAGCAGTTTATTGGAGGGGCGAGAGCAGTACTTC
TRBJ2-6	-	once	TRBV12-3/TRBV12-4	CASKEQGGSGANVLTF	TGTGCCAGCAAGGAGCAGGGTGGCTCTGGGGCCAACGTCCTGACTTTC
TRBJ2-7	-	many	TRBV5-1	CASSPPGGSYEQYF	TGCGCCAGCAGTCCACCCGGGGGTTCCTACGAGCAGTACTTC
TRBJ2-3	-	-	TRBV12-3/TRBV12-4	CASSLDIETDTQYF	TGTGCCAGCAGTCTGGACATCGAAACAGATACGCAGTATTTT
TRBJ2-1	-	-	TRBV12-5	CASGFVPDEQFF	TGTGCTAGTGGTTTTGTACCCGATGAGCAGTTCTTC